Listed here are 23 T cell receptor beta chains from one sample, sequenced in a study of T cell clones after liver transplantation. Sequencing used immunoSEQ multiplex PCR; TCRdb keeps in-frame clones, though not all of them. The table lists tens of thousands of clones, around nine tenths of them singletons, with 2% to 3% in the top ten. The specimen was CD4+ T cells from blood, collected before liver transplant. These receptors were taken from a human donor who received a liver transplant.

V and J are TRBV28 and TRBJ2-7; D remains ambiguous. Deletions cut 2 bases from V and 6 bases from J, with 11 bases between. The CDR3 spans 13 residues. The germline V gene encodes CDR1 MDHEN and CDR2 SYDVKM. CDR3 protein: CASSLNVGGEQYF. The CDR3 coding sequence is TGTGCCAGCAGTTTAAACGTGGGTGGCGAGCAGTACTTC.

The chain uses TRBV2 and TRBJ2-1, with 9 positions matching TRBD2. CDR1 and CDR2 (germline): SNHLY, FYNNEI. This CDR3 is 16 amino acids long. V dropped 2 bases and J dropped 6; count of bases not matched to a gene: 8. In DNA form, the CDR3 reads TGTGCCAGCAGTGAATTCGGAGCGGGAGGCCTCAATGAGCAGTTCTTC. It codes for CASSEFGAGGLNEQFF.

The chain links TRBV11-3 to TRBJ2-1, with D perhaps given as TRBD1 or TRBD2 (5 bases each). This CDR3 has 13 amino acids. The germline V gene encodes CDR1 SGHNT and CDR2 YENEEA. V gave up 3 bases and J gave up 9 bases, with 12 bases separating them. The CDR3 nucleotides read TGTGCCAGCAGCTTCGACAGCGGAGGTGAGCAGTTCTTC. Translating it yields CASSFDSGGEQFF.

The chain carries TRBV5-1 and TRBJ2-2; TRBD1 aligns across 7 bases. V lost 3 bases, J lost 7 bases, and 3 bases stayed unmatched. Germline lookup yields CDR1 SGHRS and CDR2 YFSETQ. The CDR3 contains 13 residues. CDR3 protein: CASSWQGDGELFF. CDR3 DNA: TGCGCCAGCAGCTGGCAGGGGGACGGGGAGCTGTTTTTT. Full variable domain (rest looked up from reference TRBV5-1 and TRBJ2-2): KAGVTQTPRYLIKTRGQQVTLSCSPISGHRSVSWYQQTPGQGLQFLFEYFSETQRNKGNFPGRFSGRQFSNSRSEMNVSTLELGDSALYLCASSWQGDGELFFGEGSRLTVL.

V usage is TRBV7-9 and J usage is TRBJ2-3, with 8 bases that match TRBD2. V gave up 7 bases and J gave up 1 base; unmatched junction bases: 13. The CDR3 runs 17 residues. CDR1 SEHNR and CDR2 FQNEAQ come from the germline V gene (reference sequence). CDR3 residues: CASTTSGSWEGTDTQYF. Written as DNA, the CDR3 is TGTGCCAGCACCACAAGCGGGAGCTGGGAGGGCACAGATACGCAGTATTTT.

V is TRBV5-5 and J is TRBJ2-7, with unresolved D. CDR3 size: 12 residues. Germline lookup yields CDR1 SGHKS and CDR2 YYEKEE (reference sequence). V lost 2 bases to trimming and J lost 4 bases, with 7 bases between them. CDR3 sequence: CASSFGKYEQYF. CDR3 bases: TGTGCCAGCAGCTTTGGGAAATACGAGCAGTACTTC.

This chain joins TRBV4-2 and TRBJ1-2, with a weak D call TRBD1 (5 bases). Germline CDR1 is LGHNA and CDR2 is YNFKEQ. The CDR3 has 18 amino acids. The ends were cut back, 0 bases at V and 0 bases at J, with 17 bases in the middle. Here the CDR3 reads CASSQDIALDTANYGYTF. The CDR3 bases are TGTGCCAGCAGCCAAGATATTGCCTTGGACACTGCTAACTATGGCTACACCTTC.

The chain links TRBV5-4 to TRBJ1-2; a weak D match, TRBD1 (5 bases). V was cut by 7 bases and J by 5 bases, with 18 bases left in between. Germline-derived CDR1 and CDR2 are SGHNT and YYREEE (reference sequence). The CDR3 is made up of 14 amino acids. CDR3 DNA: TGTGCCAGCCGGGACGGGGGGATCGAATATGGCTACACCTTC. As protein: CASRDGGIEYGYTF.

The chain joins TRBV4-2 to TRBJ2-7, with 8 bases matching TRBD2. The V gene end was trimmed by 4 bases and the J gene end by 3 bases; junction bases not matched to a gene: 14. CDR3 length equals 17 residues. Germline values: CDR1 LGHNA, CDR2 YNFKEQ. CDR3 nucleotides: TGTGCCAGCAGCCCCACCTTGGGGAGCGGGAGAAACTACGAGCAGTACTTC. It yields the protein CASSPTLGSGRNYEQYF.

The chain combines TRBV10-3 with TRBJ1-5; 9 positions agree with TRBD1. The ends lost 11 bases at V and 5 bases at J; junction bases unmatched: 7. The CDR3 contains 13 residues. The germline V gene encodes CDR1 ENHRY and CDR2 SYGVKD. Here the CDR3 reads CAARDRADQPQHF. The CDR3 coding sequence is TGTGCCGCCCGGGACAGGGCGGATCAGCCCCAGCATTTT.

In its sample, this clone was seen once. The chain links TRBV5-4 to TRBJ2-2; possibly TRBD2 for D (5 bases). Trimming removed 2 bases from V and 6 bases from J, with 8 bases in between. There are 13 residues in the CDR3. CDR1 and CDR2 (germline): SGHNT, YYREEE (reference sequence). CDR3 sequence: CASSFEGSGELFF. In DNA, the CDR3 is TGTGCCAGCAGCTTTGAGGGATCCGGGGAGCTGTTTTTT.

The rearrangement uses TRBV18 and TRBJ1-5; 8 positions match TRBD1. J was trimmed by 1 base and V by 3 bases; bases with no gene match: 5. Germline V CDR1 and CDR2: KGHSH, LQKENI. The CDR3 sequence is 16 residues long. This CDR3 reads CASSPTRQGSNQPQHF. As DNA, the CDR3 is TGTGCCAGCTCACCTACCCGACAGGGGAGCAATCAGCCCCAGCATTTT.

The chain carries TRBV29-1 and TRBJ2-3; 7 bases are a match to TRBD1. V lost 3 bases and J lost 2; bases outside the gene matches: 8. CDR3 length: 15 amino acids. Germline CDR1 is SQVTM and CDR2 is ANQGSEA. CDR3 in amino acids: CSVDSRQGPTDTQYF. DNA of the CDR3: TGCAGCGTTGATTCGCGACAGGGACCCACAGATACGCAGTATTTT.

The chain uses TRBV6-5 and TRBJ2-3; D call uncertain. Trimming removed 7 bases at V and 3 bases at J, with 11 bases between. Germline CDR1 MNHEY, CDR2 SVGAGI. The CDR3 length is 13 residues. As DNA, the CDR3 is TGTGCCAGCATAGAAGATCGGACAGATACGCAGTATTTT. Amino acids: CASIEDRTDTQYF.

The gene calls are TRBV9 and TRBJ2-7, with 10 bases identical to TRBD2. Looked up from germline, CDR1 is SGDLS and CDR2 is YYNGEE. The CDR3 is 14 residues long. The V gene end was trimmed by 1 base and the J gene end by 7 bases; junction bases not matched to a gene: 5. The CDR3 protein is CASSVLAGAGEQYF. The CDR3, as DNA: TGTGCCAGCAGCGTACTAGCGGGAGCGGGAGAGCAGTACTTC. The full variable domain, rest sourced from reference TRBV9 and TRBJ2-7, is DSGVTQTPKHLITATGQRVTLRCSPRSGDLSVYWYQQSLDQGLQFLIQYYNGEERAKGNILERFSAQQFPDLHSELNLSSLELGDSALYFCASSVLAGAGEQYFGPGTRLTVT.

The chain recombines TRBV7-2 with TRBJ1-4; tentative D call: TRBD1 (5 bases). CDR3 size: 15 residues. Per germline, CDR1 SGHTA and CDR2 FQGNSA. With 1 base removed from V and 3 bases from J, the gap between germline ends came to 9 bases. Here the CDR3 DNA reads TGTGCCAGCAGCTTAGTTGGAGGGGCTAATGAAAAACTGTTTTTT. Translation: CASSLVGGANEKLFF.

This clone showed up just once. This chain links TRBV6-1 with TRBJ2-1, with 10 bases matching TRBD2. The V gene's germline CDR1 is MNHNS and CDR2 SASEGT. J gave up 3 bases and V 4 bases, and 6 bases lay outside the gene matches. CDR3 length: 16 residues. CDR3 in amino acids: CASSARTSGSYNEQFF. CDR3 DNA sequence: TGTGCCAGCAGTGCCAGGACTAGCGGAAGCTACAATGAGCAGTTCTTC.

The CDR3 DNA reads TGTGCCAGCAGTTTATCTAGCGCCCCTAGCACAGATACGCAGTATTTT. This gives the protein CASSLSSAPSTDTQYF. The V and J genes are TRBV6-5 and TRBJ2-3; D perhaps matches TRBD2 (6 bases). This CDR3 comprises 16 residues. V lost 4 bases to trimming and J lost 0 bases, with 14 bases between them. Germline CDR1 reads MNHEY; CDR2 reads SVGAGI.

The CDR3 loop reads CASSLGAGGNANYGYTF. CDR3 nucleotides: TGTGCCAGCAGCTTAGGGGCAGGGGGCAATGCTAACTATGGCTACACCTTC. The chain recombines TRBV7-8 with TRBJ1-2; TRBD1 matches at 8 bases. The CDR3 has 17 residues. Germline V gene lookup returns CDR1 SGHVS and CDR2 FQNEAQ. The ends lost 1 base at V and 0 bases at J; junction bases unmatched: 7. Full variable domain (outside the CDR3, taken from reference TRBV7-8 and TRBJ1-2): GAGVSQSPRYKVAKRGQDVALRCDPISGHVSLFWYQQALGQGPEFLTYFQNEAQLDKSGLPSDRFFAERPEGSVSTLKIQRTQQEDSAVYLCASSLGAGGNANYGYTFGSGTRLTVV.

The DNA of the CDR3 is TGTGCCAGCAGGAGACAGGGCGCACCAGCTGGGGCCAACGTCCTGACTTTC. Its protein product is CASRRQGAPAGANVLTF. The rearrangement links TRBV2 to TRBJ2-6, with 7 bases matching TRBD1. J gave up 2 bases and V 6 bases, and 10 bases lay outside the gene matches. CDR3 length: 17 amino acids. CDR1 and CDR2 from the germline V gene are SNHLY and FYNNEI.

This clone was seen a single time. The chain combines TRBV11-3 with TRBJ2-2; 11 nucleotides agree with TRBD2. The CDR3 has 16 residues. Germline V gene lookup returns CDR1 SGHNT and CDR2 YENEEA. J gave up 6 bases and V 5 bases, and 8 bases lay outside the gene matches. The CDR3 DNA reads TGTGCCAGCAGCCAACGACTAGCGGGGTCTCCCGGGGAGCTGTTTTTT. Encoded protein: CASSQRLAGSPGELFF.

The V gene is TRBV18, the J gene TRBJ1-5; TRBD1 matches 8 bases. The germline V gene encodes CDR1 KGHSH and CDR2 LQKENI. CDR3 length equals 14 residues. J gave up 3 bases and V 3 bases, and 1 base lay outside the gene matches. The CDR3 DNA follows: TGTGCCAGCTCACCGGGACAGGTCAATCAGCCCCAGCATTTT. It specifies CASSPGQVNQPQHF.

The CDR3 reads CASSLALRDTEAFF. CDR3 coding DNA: TGTGCCAGCAGCTTGGCCCTTAGGGACACTGAAGCTTTCTTT. The rearrangement joins TRBV5-4 to TRBJ1-1; unclear D gene. The V and J ends lost 0 bases and 3 bases respectively, with 9 bases between them. The germline V gene has CDR1 SGHNT and CDR2 YYREEE (reference sequence). The CDR3 totals 14 residues.